Given below is one T cell receptor beta chain in context. This CDR3 is 15 amino acids long. Germline CDR1 SEHNR, CDR2 FQNEAQ (reference sequence). V lost 7 bases and J lost 5; bases outside the gene matches: 9. This entry belongs to a study of blood T cell repertoires in COVID-19. At the level of the study: The United States, Italy and Spain were the sources of the acute and convalescent COVID-19 samples. PBMCs, B-cell-depleted T cells, or T cells provided the cDNA or gDNA that made up the material.

In the original workflow: For nucleated cells, counts were estimated from reference gene primer amplification. Sequenced by immunoSEQ multiplex PCR; TCRdb stores in-frame clones only, minus some. Clone size and V and J calls were adopted from that table, with D and trimming inferred from the DNA. The sample lists approximately 150,000 clones; approximately 82% were seen once. The clonotype originates from a woman between 50 and 59 years old in a cohort sampled during active or convalescent COVID-19. The chain links TRBV7-9 to TRBJ2-5; 11 nucleotides line up with TRBD1. The sample comprised peripheral blood. The CDR3 here is CASTLGTGGTETQYF. The DNA of the CDR3 is TGTGCCAGCACTTTAGGGACAGGGGGTACGGAGACCCAGTACTTC.